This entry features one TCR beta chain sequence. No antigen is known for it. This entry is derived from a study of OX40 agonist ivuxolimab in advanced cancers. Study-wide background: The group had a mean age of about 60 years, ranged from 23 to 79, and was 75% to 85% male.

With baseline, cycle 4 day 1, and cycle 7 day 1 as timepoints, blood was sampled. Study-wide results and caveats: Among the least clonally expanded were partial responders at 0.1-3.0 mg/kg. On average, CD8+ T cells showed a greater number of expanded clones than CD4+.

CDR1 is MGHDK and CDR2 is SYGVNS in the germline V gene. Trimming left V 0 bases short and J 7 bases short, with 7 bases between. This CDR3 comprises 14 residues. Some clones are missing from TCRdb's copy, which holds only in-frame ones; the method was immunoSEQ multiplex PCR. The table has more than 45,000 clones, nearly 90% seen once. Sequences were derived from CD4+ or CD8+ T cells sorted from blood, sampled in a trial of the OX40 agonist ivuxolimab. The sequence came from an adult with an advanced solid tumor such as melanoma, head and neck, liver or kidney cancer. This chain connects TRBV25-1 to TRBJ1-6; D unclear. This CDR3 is CASSEYYSNSPLHF. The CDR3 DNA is TGTGCCAGCAGTGAATACTACAGCAATTCACCCCTCCACTTT.